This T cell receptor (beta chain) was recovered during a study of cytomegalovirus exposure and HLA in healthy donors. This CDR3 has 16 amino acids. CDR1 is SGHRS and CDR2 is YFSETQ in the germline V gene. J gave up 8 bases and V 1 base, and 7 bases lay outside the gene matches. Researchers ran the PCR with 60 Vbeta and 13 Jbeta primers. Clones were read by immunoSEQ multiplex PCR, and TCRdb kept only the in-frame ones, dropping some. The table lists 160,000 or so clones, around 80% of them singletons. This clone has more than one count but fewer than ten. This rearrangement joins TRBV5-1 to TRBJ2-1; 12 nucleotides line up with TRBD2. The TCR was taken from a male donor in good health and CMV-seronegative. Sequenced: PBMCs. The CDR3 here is CASSLLLAGGQDEQFF. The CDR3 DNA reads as TGCGCCAGCAGCTTGCTACTAGCGGGGGGCCAGGATGAGCAGTTCTTC. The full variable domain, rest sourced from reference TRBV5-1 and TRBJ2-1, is KAGVTQTPRYLIKTRGQQVTLSCSPISGHRSVSWYQQTPGQGLQFLFEYFSETQRNKGNFPGRFSGRQFSNSRSEMNVSTLELGDSALYLCASSLLLAGGQDEQFFGPGTRLTVL.